The rows below give T cell receptor beta chains drawn from one sample of a study of CD8 T cells in ankylosing spondylitis. TCRdb called the 5' RACE reads again in MiXCR, with one record for every CDR3 protein. The sample has 250,000 to 350,000 distinct CDR3 sequences, 20% seen once. Material: blood, either unsorted or a sorted T cell fraction (not recorded which). Every receptor here comes from a male donor with ankylosing spondylitis or in good health (not recorded which). Each CDR3 is given with its conserved first and last residue. Each record gives: V gene, J gene, CDR3 protein.

v_call: TRBV6-1; j_call: TRBJ2-3; cdr3_aa: CASTLTGSADTQYF
v_call: TRBV30; j_call: TRBJ1-3; cdr3_aa: CAWMRRGGNTIYF
v_call: TRBV20-1; j_call: TRBJ2-3; cdr3_aa: CSAREDGRTDTQYF
v_call: TRBV10-1; j_call: TRBJ2-1; cdr3_aa: CASSEPAGSGSSYNEQFF
v_call: TRBV20-1; j_call: TRBJ1-4; cdr3_aa: CSAGGGTNEKLFF
v_call: TRBV20-1; j_call: TRBJ2-1; cdr3_aa: CSASERLAGPYNEQFF
v_call: TRBV20-1; j_call: TRBJ2-1; cdr3_aa: CSAISSGGGNEQFF
v_call: TRBV10-3; j_call: TRBJ2-2; cdr3_aa: CAIRGGGSRTTGELFF
v_call: TRBV7-2; j_call: TRBJ1-4; cdr3_aa: CASSLLPGGTNEKLFF
v_call: TRBV6-5; j_call: TRBJ2-3; cdr3_aa: CASSYSGRLAGTDTQYF
v_call: TRBV7-9; j_call: TRBJ1-1; cdr3_aa: CASRGGSADTEAFF
v_call: TRBV7-8; j_call: TRBJ2-2; cdr3_aa: CASSSPSGHGELFF
v_call: TRBV5-6; j_call: TRBJ1-5; cdr3_aa: CASSLGFDPNQPQHF
v_call: TRBV3-1; j_call: TRBJ1-6; cdr3_aa: CASSQGRLKSPLHF
v_call: TRBV28; j_call: TRBJ2-2; cdr3_aa: CASSVRLAQGGELFF
v_call: TRBV12-3/TRBV12-4; j_call: TRBJ1-5; cdr3_aa: CASSTGTGTQPQHF
v_call: TRBV27; j_call: TRBJ2-2; cdr3_aa: CASSSGQGETGELFF